This T cell receptor beta chain was identified during a study of control samples from healthy donors and cancer patients. The CDR3 runs 15 residues. Per germline, CDR1 MDHEN and CDR2 SYDVKM. The V gene end was trimmed by 7 bases and the J gene end by 2 bases; junction bases not matched to a gene: 8. Clones were sequenced by immunoSEQ multiplex PCR, and TCRdb holds only the in-frame ones, with some missing. Found here are some 150,000 clones, around 94% of them singletons; the top ten hold about 15%. The clonotype originates from a man aged 55 to 69 with colorectal cancer. Sequenced: PBMCs. The genes are TRBV28 and TRBJ1-2, with 9 bases aligning to TRBD1. CDR3 loop: CASISNGQGNYGYTF. Written as DNA, the CDR3 is TGTGCCAGCATCTCAAACGGACAGGGGAACTATGGCTACACCTTC.